The 25 T cell receptor beta chains listed next were all sequenced from one sample in a study of blood T cell repertoires in COVID-19. Clones were sequenced by immunoSEQ multiplex PCR, and TCRdb holds only the in-frame ones, with some missing. The table lists just over 200,000 clones, over 70% of them singletons. The sample was peripheral blood. All receptors come from a woman in her 70s with acute or convalescent COVID-19.

The rearrangement joins TRBV10-3 to TRBJ2-7; 9 bases fit TRBD2. V shed 9 bases, J shed 0 bases, and the junction held 6 bases outside the gene matches. Germline V gives CDR1 ENHRY, CDR2 SYGVKD. The CDR3 contains 14 residues. Written as DNA, the CDR3 is TGTGCCATGGCCAGACTAGCGGACTCCTACGAGCAGTACTTC. Protein: CAMARLADSYEQYF.

The V gene is TRBV15, the J gene TRBJ2-1, with 11 positions matching TRBD2. J was trimmed by 6 bases and V by 4 bases; bases with no gene match: 8. CDR3 length: 16 residues. CDR1 is LNHNV and CDR2 is YYDKDF in the germline V gene (reference sequence). The CDR3 sequence: CATSKERLAGGNEQFF. The CDR3, as DNA: TGTGCCACCAGCAAAGAACGTCTAGCGGGGGGCAATGAGCAGTTCTTC. Looking up the rest from reference TRBV15 and TRBJ2-1 gives the full variable domain: DAMVIQNPRYQVTQFGKPVTLSCSQTLNHNVMYWYQQKSSQAPKLLFHYYDKDFNNEADTPDNFQSRRPNTSFCFLDIRSPGLGDTAMYLCATSKERLAGGNEQFFGPGTRLTVL.

The sample holds a few counts of this clone. V usage is TRBV11-2 and J usage is TRBJ1-5, with D maybe TRBD1 (6 bases). Germline V gives CDR1 SGHAT, CDR2 FQNNGV. V was clipped by 1 base and J by 9 bases, with 10 bases between them. This CDR3 comprises 13 residues. The CDR3 here is CASSLGGGWPQHF. CDR3 bases: TGTGCCAGCAGCTTAGGGGGGGGCTGGCCCCAGCATTTT.

This clone appeared a single time. DNA for the CDR3: TGTGCCAGCAGTTTTCGCCCACTAGCGGGAGGCCTTAGCTCCTACGAGCAGTACTTC. Translated, it gives CASSFRPLAGGLSSYEQYF. The chain combines TRBV28 with TRBJ2-7, with 12 positions matching TRBD2. The V segment lost 3 bases and the J segment 0 bases; nucleotides outside the gene matches: 12. The germline gives CDR1 MDHEN, CDR2 SYDVKM. The CDR3 consists of 19 residues. The full variable domain, rest sourced from reference TRBV28 and TRBJ2-7, is DVKVTQSSRYLVKRTGEKVFLECVQDMDHENMFWYRQDPGLGLRLIYFSYDVKMKEKGDIPEGYSVSREKKERFSLILESASTNQTSMYLCASSFRPLAGGLSSYEQYFGPGTRLTVT.

The V gene is TRBV6-5, the J gene TRBJ2-5, with D perhaps matching TRBD1 (6 bases). The CDR3 length is 14 residues. The ends were cut back, 5 bases at V and 5 bases at J, with 15 bases in the middle. Germline CDR1 reads MNHEY; CDR2 reads SVGAGI. The DNA of the CDR3 is TGTGCCAGCAGTACCGCACAGGGAAGGGAGACCCAGTACTTC. The encoded protein is CASSTAQGRETQYF.

The chain is built from TRBV5-1 and TRBJ1-4; D remains ambiguous. This CDR3 is built from 13 residues. V was trimmed by 4 bases and J by 4 bases, leaving 8 bases between them. Germline values: CDR1 SGHRS, CDR2 YFSETQ. CDR3 in DNA: TGCGCCAGCAGCCCCGGGGTTAATGAAAAACTGTTTTTT. Translated: CASSPGVNEKLFF.

V is TRBV5-4 and J is TRBJ1-1; weak D call: TRBD1 (6 bases). V lost 1 base and J 2 bases, leaving 12 bases between the germline ends. CDR3 length: 15 residues. Germline values: CDR1 SGHNT, CDR2 YYREEE (reference sequence). CDR3 nucleotides: TGTGCCAGCAGCTTGCTGACAGGACCAAACACTGAAGCTTTCTTT. Translated: CASSLLTGPNTEAFF. Full variable domain (remainder filled in from reference TRBV5-4 and TRBJ1-1): ETGVTQSPTHLIKTRGQQVTLRCSSQSGHNTVSWYQQALGQGPQFIFQYYREEENGRGNFPPRFSGLQFPNYSSELNVNALELDDSALYLCASSLLTGPNTEAFFGQGTRLTVV.

V usage is TRBV19 and J usage is TRBJ1-3; 8 bases map to TRBD1. V lost 5 bases, J lost 0 bases, and 3 bases stayed unmatched. This CDR3 comprises 15 residues. Germline V lookup: CDR1 LNHDA, CDR2 SQIVND (reference sequence). The CDR3, as DNA: TGTGCCAGTAGTGACAGGGGAATCTCTGGAAACACCATATATTTT. Encoded protein: CASSDRGISGNTIYF.

V usage is TRBV28 and J usage is TRBJ1-5, with TRBD1 matching 7 bases. CDR1 and CDR2 from the germline V gene are MDHEN and SYDVKM. Trimming removed 9 bases from V and 2 bases from J; junction bases left unmatched: 4. The CDR3 covers 13 residues. The CDR3 DNA sequence: TGTGCCAGTCATACAGGGGGCAATCAGCCCCAGCATTTT. Translating it yields CASHTGGNQPQHF.

This CDR3 reads CASSTSPSGANVLTF. CDR3 DNA: TGTGCCAGCAGTACCAGTCCCTCTGGGGCCAACGTCCTGACTTTC. The chain couples TRBV27 to TRBJ2-6; D is undetermined. Trimming pared 5 bases from V and 0 bases from J, leaving 8 bases between. Germline V CDR1 and CDR2: MNHEY, SMNVEV (reference sequence). The CDR3 covers 15 residues.

V gene TRBV9 combines with J gene TRBJ2-1; no clear D gene. The ends were cut back, 1 base at V and 6 bases at J, with 14 bases in the middle. Germline CDR1 reads SGDLS; CDR2 reads YYNGEE. CDR3 size: 15 residues. The CDR3 loop reads CASSVLASRGNEQFF. The CDR3 bases are TGTGCCAGCAGCGTATTGGCATCCAGAGGCAATGAGCAGTTCTTC. Complete variable domain (other parts from reference TRBV9 and TRBJ2-1): DSGVTQTPKHLITATGQRVTLRCSPRSGDLSVYWYQQSLDQGLQFLIQYYNGEERAKGNILERFSAQQFPDLHSELNLSSLELGDSALYFCASSVLASRGNEQFFGPGTRLTVL.

This clone was picked up a small number of times. The chain couples TRBV28 to TRBJ2-5, with 8 bases fitting TRBD1. V was pared by 4 bases and J by 3 bases, with 7 bases of the junction left unmatched. The CDR3 is made up of 15 amino acids. Germline V lookup: CDR1 MDHEN, CDR2 SYDVKM. This CDR3 is CASSSTGGVKETQYF. The CDR3 DNA reads as TGTGCCAGCAGTTCCACAGGGGGTGTAAAAGAGACCCAGTACTTC.

V is TRBV25-1 and J is TRBJ2-4, with 12 bases lining up with TRBD1. The germline gives CDR1 MGHDK, CDR2 SYGVNS. The CDR3 length is 12 residues. Unmatched junction bases numbered 7, after V lost 7 bases and J lost 15 bases. Here the CDR3 DNA reads TGTGCCAGCACCGGGACAGGGGGCCCTCGGTACTTC. It specifies CASTGTGGPRYF.

The chain has TRBV4-2 and TRBJ2-2; tentatively, D is TRBD2 (5 bases). Per germline, CDR1 LGHNA and CDR2 YNFKEQ. The V gene lost 1 base and the J gene lost 2 bases, with 8 bases spanning the gap. This CDR3 is 15 amino acids long. CDR3 loop: CASSQVGLNTGELFF. The CDR3 DNA reads TGTGCCAGCAGCCAAGTCGGACTCAACACCGGGGAGCTGTTTTTT.

This clone was picked up one time. The chain recombines TRBV2 with TRBJ2-3, with TRBD2 identical over 13 bases. The CDR3 length is 18 residues. J was trimmed by 1 base and V by 6 bases; bases with no gene match: 10. The germline CDR1 and CDR2 sequences are SNHLY and FYNNEI. The CDR3 sequence: CASSSGLAGASGTDTQYF. CDR3 coding DNA: TGTGCCAGCAGCTCCGGACTAGCGGGAGCTTCTGGCACAGATACGCAGTATTTT.

This chain uses TRBV7-2 with TRBJ1-5, with D possibly being TRBD1 (5 bases). V was trimmed by 5 bases and J by 8 bases, leaving 13 bases between them. In germline, CDR1 is SGHTA, CDR2 FQGNSA. This CDR3 spans 13 amino acids. CDR3 sequence (DNA): TGTGCCAGCAGCGCAGACAGATTTGAGCCCCAGCATTTT. Its translation: CASSADRFEPQHF.

J is TRBJ2-3 and V is TRBV5-1, with D uncertain. This CDR3 comprises 14 residues. The V end was cut by 1 base, the J end by 0 bases, with 6 bases between. Germline V gene lookup returns CDR1 SGHRS and CDR2 YFSETQ. The CDR3 bases are TGCGCCAGCAGCTTGCTTACTAGCACAGATACGCAGTATTTT. The encoded protein is CASSLLTSTDTQYF.

The chain has TRBV5-6 and TRBJ2-3, with 11 bases aligning to TRBD2. The V segment lost 4 bases and the J segment 4 bases; nucleotides outside the gene matches: 8. The CDR3 covers 16 residues. Germline V lookup: CDR1 SGHDT, CDR2 YYEEEE. This CDR3 is CASSPTLAGVADTQYF. The CDR3 DNA reads TGTGCCAGCAGCCCGACACTAGCGGGAGTGGCAGATACGCAGTATTTT.

The chain employs TRBV9 and TRBJ1-2; TRBD1 agrees at 8 bases. Germline V CDR1 and CDR2: SGDLS, YYNGEE. The CDR3 loop spans 16 amino acids. Trimming cost V 0 bases and J 7 bases; bases outside gene matches: 11. The CDR3 nucleotides are TGTGCCAGCAGCGTAGATTTTGGGCAGGGGGCTCGTGGCTACACCTTC. Its translation: CASSVDFGQGARGYTF.

With respect to this clone: At one end the junction does not follow the germline gene, possibly because of a read error. The rearrangement uses TRBV6-6 and TRBJ1-1; TRBD1 matches at 7 bases. Per germline, CDR1 MNHNY and CDR2 SVGAGI (reference sequence). This CDR3 region has 13 residues. The CDR3 DNA is TGCCACAGCATGGACAGGAAGAACACTGAAGCTTTCTTT. Its translation: CHSMDRKNTEAFF.

The chain couples TRBV5-1 to TRBJ1-1; D is perhaps TRBD1 (6 bases). Trimming removed 2 bases from V and 0 bases from J, with 8 bases in between. The CDR3 totals 14 residues. Per the germline V gene, CDR1 is SGHRS and CDR2 is YFSETQ. The CDR3 sequence is CASSFGDMNTEAFF. As DNA, the CDR3 is TGCGCCAGCAGCTTCGGGGACATGAACACTGAAGCTTTCTTT.

The chain is built from TRBV3-1 (or the pseudogene TRBV3-2) and TRBJ2-4; a weak D match, TRBD2 (6 bases). Trimming left V 0 bases short and J 9 bases short, with 15 bases between. The CDR3 is made up of 15 amino acids. CDR1 and CDR2 (germline): LGHDT, YNNKEL (reference sequence). The CDR3 region is CASSQEGGNSGIQYF. The CDR3 DNA follows: TGTGCCAGCAGCCAAGAGGGGGGAAACAGCGGCATTCAGTACTTC.

The CDR3 spells CAGGRDKQFF. Here the CDR3 DNA reads TGTGCCGGGGGACGGGACAAGCAGTTCTTC. This chain joins TRBV28 and TRBJ2-1; D is perhaps TRBD1 (6 bases). V lost 11 bases, J lost 11 bases, and 13 bases lay in between. The CDR3 has 10 residues. Germline V gives CDR1 MDHEN, CDR2 SYDVKM.

The gene calls are TRBV5-1 and TRBJ1-1; TRBD1 matches at 7 bases. CDR3 length: 16 residues. Trimming at V came to 1 base and at J to 3 bases, leaving 9 bases not matched to a gene. Looked up from germline, CDR1 is SGHRS and CDR2 is YFSETQ. The CDR3 coding sequence is TGCGCCAGCAGCTTGTCAGGGGGGCAATGGGACACTGAAGCTTTCTTT. Translating gives CASSLSGGQWDTEAFF.

This clone was counted a few times. The chain has TRBV3-1 (or the pseudogene TRBV3-2) and TRBJ2-1; D ambiguous. V lost 3 bases, J lost 6 bases, and 3 bases lay in between. The germline CDR1 and CDR2 sequences are LGHDT and YNNKEL (reference sequence). The CDR3 sequence is 11 residues long. CDR3 DNA sequence: TGTGCCAGCAGCCACCGCAATGAGCAGTTCTTC. The encoded protein is CASSHRNEQFF.